This T cell receptor (beta chain) came from a study of blood T cells in healthy people across ages. A second roughly 7 to 12 cycle PCR used barcoded and J-beta primers. MiXCR, run by TCRdb on the 5' RACE reads, gives a single entry per CDR3 protein. The table includes around 1,000,000 distinct CDR3 sequences, approximately 25% detected once. V was shortened by 5 bases and J by 3 bases, with 10 bases between the two germline ends. Per the germline V gene, CDR1 is SGHVS and CDR2 is FNYEAQ. This CDR3 contains 13 residues. The same data also went into a second study, on T cells of mothers and their children.

Source material: blood. This clonotype was sampled from a girl aged 2 to 9 in good health. The chain is built from TRBV7-6 and TRBJ1-1; D remains ambiguous. This chain's CDR3 is CASSPFGDTEAFF. As DNA, the CDR3 is TGTGCCAGCAGCCCCTTTGGGGACACTGAAGCTTTCTTT.